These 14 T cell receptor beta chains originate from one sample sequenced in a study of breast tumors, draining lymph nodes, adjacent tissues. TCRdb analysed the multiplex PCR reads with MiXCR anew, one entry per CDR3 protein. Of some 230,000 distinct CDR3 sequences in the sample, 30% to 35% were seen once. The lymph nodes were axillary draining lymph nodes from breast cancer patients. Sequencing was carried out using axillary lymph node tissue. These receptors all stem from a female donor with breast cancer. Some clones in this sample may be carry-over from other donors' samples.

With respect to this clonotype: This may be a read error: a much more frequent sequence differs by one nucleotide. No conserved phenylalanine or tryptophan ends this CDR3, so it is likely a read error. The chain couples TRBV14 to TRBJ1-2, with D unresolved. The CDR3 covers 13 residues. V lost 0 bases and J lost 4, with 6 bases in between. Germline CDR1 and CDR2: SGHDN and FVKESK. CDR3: CASSQDRIYGYTS. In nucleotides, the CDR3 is TGTGCCAGCAGCCAAGATCGGATCTATGGCTACACCTCC.

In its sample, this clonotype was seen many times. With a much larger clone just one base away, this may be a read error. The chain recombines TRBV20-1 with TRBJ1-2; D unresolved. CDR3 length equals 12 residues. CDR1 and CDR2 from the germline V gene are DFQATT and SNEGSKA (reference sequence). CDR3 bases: TGCAGTGCCCTTCGGGCTAACTATGGCTCCACCTTC. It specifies CSALRANYGSTF.

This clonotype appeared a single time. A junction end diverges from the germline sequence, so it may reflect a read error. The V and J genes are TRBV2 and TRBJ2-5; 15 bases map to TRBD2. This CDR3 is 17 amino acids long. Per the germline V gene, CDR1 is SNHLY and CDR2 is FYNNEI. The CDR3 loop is CASSELGLAGGKETQYF. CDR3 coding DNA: TGCGCCAGCAGTGAGTTGGGACTAGCGGGGGGCAAAGAGACCCAGTACTTC.

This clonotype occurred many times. DNA for the CDR3: TGCGCCAGCAGCTTGGGACAGGGGGGAAGCTCTGGGGCCAACGTCCTGACTTTC. It yields the protein CASSLGQGGSSGANVLTF. The chain employs TRBV5-1 and TRBJ2-6; TRBD1 agrees at 9 bases. V trimming: 0 bases; J trimming: 0 bases; junction bases outside the gene matches: 4. From germline, CDR1 is SGHRS and CDR2 YFSETQ. CDR3 length: 18 residues.

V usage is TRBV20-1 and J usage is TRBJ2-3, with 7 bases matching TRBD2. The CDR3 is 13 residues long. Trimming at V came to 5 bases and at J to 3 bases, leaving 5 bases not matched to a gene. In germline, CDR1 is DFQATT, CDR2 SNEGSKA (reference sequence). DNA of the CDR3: TGCAGTGCTTGTCAAGCGGGGACAGATACGCAGTATTTT. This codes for CSACQAGTDTQYF.

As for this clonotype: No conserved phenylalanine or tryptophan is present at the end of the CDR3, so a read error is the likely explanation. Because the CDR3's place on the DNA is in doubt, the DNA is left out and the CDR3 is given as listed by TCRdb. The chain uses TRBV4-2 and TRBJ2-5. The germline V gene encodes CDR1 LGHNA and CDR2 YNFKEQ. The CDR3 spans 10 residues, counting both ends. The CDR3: CASSRSDPDY.

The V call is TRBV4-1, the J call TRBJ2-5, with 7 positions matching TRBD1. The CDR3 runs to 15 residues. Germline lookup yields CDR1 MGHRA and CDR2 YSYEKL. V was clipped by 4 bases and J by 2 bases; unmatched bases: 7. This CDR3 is CASSPTGTAQETQYF. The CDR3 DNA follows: TGCGCCAGCAGCCCGACCGGGACAGCTCAAGAGACCCAGTACTTC.

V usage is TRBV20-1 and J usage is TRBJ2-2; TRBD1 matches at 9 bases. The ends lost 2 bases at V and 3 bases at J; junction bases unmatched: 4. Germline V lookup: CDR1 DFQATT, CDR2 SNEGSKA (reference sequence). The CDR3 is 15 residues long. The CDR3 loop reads CSARRTGEHTGELFF. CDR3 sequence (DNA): TGCAGTGCTAGAAGGACAGGGGAACACACCGGGGAGCTGTTTTTT.

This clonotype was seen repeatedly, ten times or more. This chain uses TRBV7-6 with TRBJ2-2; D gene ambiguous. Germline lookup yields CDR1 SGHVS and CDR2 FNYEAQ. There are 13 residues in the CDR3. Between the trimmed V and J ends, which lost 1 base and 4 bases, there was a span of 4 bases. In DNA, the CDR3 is TGTGCCAGCAGCTTAGTTATCACCGGGGAGCTGTTTTTT. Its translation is CASSLVITGELFF. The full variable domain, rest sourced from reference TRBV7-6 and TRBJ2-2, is GAGVSQSPRYKVTKRGQDVALRCDPISGHVSLYWYRQALGQGPEFLTYFNYEAQQDKSGLPNDRFSAERPEGSISTLTIQRTEQRDSAMYRCASSLVITGELFFGEGSRLTVL.

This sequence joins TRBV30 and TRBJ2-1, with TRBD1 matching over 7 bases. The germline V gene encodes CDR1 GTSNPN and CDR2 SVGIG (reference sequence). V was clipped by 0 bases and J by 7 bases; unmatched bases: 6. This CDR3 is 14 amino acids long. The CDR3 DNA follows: TGTGCCTGGAGTGTACTAGGGGGCCGGAATGAGCAGTTCTTC. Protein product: CAWSVLGGRNEQFF.

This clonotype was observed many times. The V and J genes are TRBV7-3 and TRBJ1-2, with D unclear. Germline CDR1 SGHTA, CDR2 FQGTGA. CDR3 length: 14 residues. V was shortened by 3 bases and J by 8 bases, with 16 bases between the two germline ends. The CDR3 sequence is CASSFGSGKGGYTF. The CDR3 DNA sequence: TGTGCCAGCAGCTTCGGGTCGGGGAAGGGCGGCTACACCTTC.

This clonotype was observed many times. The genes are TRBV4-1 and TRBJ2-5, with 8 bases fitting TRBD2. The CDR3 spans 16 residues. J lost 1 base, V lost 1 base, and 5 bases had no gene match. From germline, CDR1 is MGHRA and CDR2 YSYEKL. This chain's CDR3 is CASSQASGGIQETQYF. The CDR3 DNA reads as TGCGCCAGCAGCCAAGCCAGCGGGGGTATCCAAGAGACCCAGTACTTC.

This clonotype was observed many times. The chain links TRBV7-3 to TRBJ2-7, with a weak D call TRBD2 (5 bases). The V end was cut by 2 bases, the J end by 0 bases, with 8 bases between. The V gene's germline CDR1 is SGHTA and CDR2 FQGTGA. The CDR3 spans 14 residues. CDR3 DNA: TGTGCCAGCAGCTTAGACGGGAACTCCTACGAGCAGTACTTC. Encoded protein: CASSLDGNSYEQYF.

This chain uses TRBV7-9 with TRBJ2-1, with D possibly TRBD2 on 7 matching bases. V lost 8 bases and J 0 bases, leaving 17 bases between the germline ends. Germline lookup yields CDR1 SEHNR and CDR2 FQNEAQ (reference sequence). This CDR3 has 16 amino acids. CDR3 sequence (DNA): TGTGCCAGCGTGGGGGCGGGAGCCCTCTCCTACAATGAGCAGTTCTTC. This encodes CASVGAGALSYNEQFF.